This T cell receptor beta chain was retrieved from a study of molecular identifiers for immune sequencing clone quantification. Overall study results and limits: Highly expanded clone sizes could be underestimated by identical TCR molecules sharing a barcode. Spiked TCR RNA from one Jurkat cell reportedly showed up when mixed among some 1 million naive cells.

Germline values: CDR1 SGHVS, CDR2 FQNEAQ. CDR3 length: 18 residues. The V gene end was trimmed by 5 bases and the J gene end by 6 bases; junction bases not matched to a gene: 16. In its sample, this clonotype was seen many times. As yet, its antigen is unknown. In preparing bulk TCR libraries, previously described methods and listed TCR primers were used. TCRdb called the PCR reads again in MiXCR, with one record for every CDR3 protein. There are more than 60,000 distinct CDR3 sequences in the sample; roughly 17% occur only once, and roughly 1.5% lies in the top ten. Sample: naive CD8+ T cells from blood, with Jurkat cell RNA spiked in. Subset defined: FACS-sorted CD8+CD4-CCR7+CD45RA+ naive T cells. The clonotype was recovered from a human donor in good health. Some libraries in this study had Jurkat cell RNA spiked in. This rearrangement joins TRBV7-8 to TRBJ2-5; 12 positions match TRBD2. This CDR3 is CASSPGLAGTGTAQTQYF. The CDR3 DNA is TGTGCCAGCAGCCCAGGACTAGCGGGAACGGGAACAGCCCAGACCCAGTACTTC.